Below, 28 T cell receptor beta chains from the same sample are listed, as sequenced in a study of post-analysis software for immune sequencing data. Findings of the study overall: TRBV5-6, TRBV5-1 and TRBV20-1 belonged to a set of a few TRBV segments that were more frequent in patients than controls.

Carried by the TCR beta cDNA libraries were unique molecular identifiers. Via MiXCR, TCRdb re-called the PCR reads, giving one row per CDR3 protein. Among 250,000 to 300,000 distinct CDR3 sequences listed, less than 40% were seen once. These receptors' antigens are unknown. Sequenced sample: blood. These receptor sequences come from a girl aged 10 to 17 with multiple sclerosis.

This clonotype was recorded many times. The chain combines TRBV27 with TRBJ2-5; 7 nucleotides match TRBD2. CDR1 and CDR2 (germline): MNHEY, SMNVEV (reference sequence). CDR3 length equals 14 residues. V trimming: 5 bases; J trimming: 9 bases; junction bases outside the gene matches: 12. CDR3 DNA: TGTGCCAGCAGTCCGTCCCTGCTGGCGGGAGCCCAGTACTTC. This translates into CASSPSLLAGAQYF.

The chain recombines TRBV7-9 with TRBJ1-5; D not certain. The germline gives CDR1 SEHNR, CDR2 FQNEAQ (reference sequence). The CDR3 covers 13 residues. V lost 5 bases and J 4 bases, leaving 9 bases between the germline ends. Here the CDR3 reads CASSVGPNQPQHF. The CDR3 DNA follows: TGTGCCAGCAGCGTCGGGCCGAATCAGCCCCAGCATTTT.

A few counts support this clonotype. The V call is TRBV3-1, the J call TRBJ2-7; no clear D. Per germline, CDR1 LGHDT and CDR2 YNNKEL (reference sequence). The V gene lost 1 base and the J gene lost 2 bases, with 15 bases spanning the gap. This CDR3 spans 16 amino acids. The CDR3: CASSQGLDFGTYEQYF. The CDR3 DNA sequence: TGTGCCAGCAGCCAAGGGCTGGATTTTGGGACCTACGAGCAGTACTTC.

With respect to this clonotype: Being one base from a much bigger clone, this may be a read error. The chain combines TRBV7-2 with TRBJ2-1; TRBD2 aligns across 7 bases. The V gene end was trimmed by 3 bases and the J gene end by 3 bases; junction bases not matched to a gene: 8. The length of the CDR3 is 16 residues. The germline V gene has CDR1 SGHTA and CDR2 FQGNSA. CDR3 amino acids: CASSFRTSVGYNEQFF. The CDR3 DNA sequence: TGTGCCAGCAGCTTTCGGACTAGTGTCGGCTACAATGAGCAGTTCTTC.

This clonotype came up many times. The V call is TRBV27, the J call TRBJ2-1; D uncertain. From germline, CDR1 is MNHEY and CDR2 SMNVEV (reference sequence). This CDR3 has 17 amino acids. V gave up 3 bases and J gave up 0 bases, with 15 bases separating them. The CDR3: CASSLNGFKSSYNEQFF. The CDR3 bases are TGTGCCAGCAGTTTGAACGGATTCAAGAGCTCCTACAATGAGCAGTTCTTC.

This clonotype was seen repeatedly, ten times or more. J is TRBJ2-1 and V is TRBV18; 10 bases agree with TRBD1. With V trimmed by 3 bases and J by 8 bases, 10 bases remained unmatched. The CDR3 has 16 amino acids. Germline CDR1 and CDR2: KGHSH and LQKENI. CDR3 residues: CASSPPGQGPGDEQFF. The CDR3 DNA reads TGTGCCAGCTCACCCCCGGGACAGGGGCCGGGAGATGAGCAGTTCTTC.

The rearrangement links TRBV20-1 to TRBJ2-2, with 8 bases aligning to TRBD2. CDR3 length: 15 residues. The V gene's germline CDR1 is DFQATT and CDR2 SNEGSKA (reference sequence). The V segment lost 5 bases and the J segment 5 bases; nucleotides outside the gene matches: 10. The CDR3 protein is CSAGGGGRLTGELFF. The CDR3, as DNA: TGCAGTGCTGGGGGCGGGGGGCGCTTGACCGGGGAGCTGTTTTTT.

This clonotype was found many times. V is TRBV15 and J is TRBJ2-7; D is possibly TRBD1 or TRBD2 (7 bases each). Germline V gene data show CDR1 as LNHNV and CDR2 as YYDKDF (reference sequence). The CDR3 runs 13 residues. Trimming removed 5 bases at V and 4 bases at J, with 12 bases between. The CDR3 loop reads CATSPRGGYEQYF. The CDR3 DNA is TGTGCCACCAGCCCCAGGGGGGGATACGAGCAGTACTTC.

In its sample, this clonotype was seen many times. This chain uses TRBV5-1 with TRBJ1-5; D remains ambiguous. The CDR3 extends over 15 amino acids. Germline-derived CDR1 and CDR2 are SGHRS and YFSETQ. Trimming left V 4 bases short and J 1 base short, with 12 bases between. CDR3 region: CASSIGIESNQPQHF. CDR3 coding DNA: TGCGCCAGCAGCATCGGGATTGAGAGCAATCAGCCCCAGCATTTT.

The CDR3: CASTSGRSSYNEQFF. DNA of the CDR3: TGTGCCAGCACCTCAGGCCGTAGCTCCTACAATGAGCAGTTCTTC. The chain joins TRBV28 to TRBJ2-1; D is unclear. V was cut by 7 bases and J by 0 bases, with 13 bases left in between. Germline V gene data show CDR1 as MDHEN and CDR2 as SYDVKM. The length of the CDR3 is 15 residues.

As regards this clonotype: The junction departs from the called germline gene at one end, perhaps through a read error. This chain joins TRBV12-3 or TRBV12-4 and TRBJ2-3; tentative D call: TRBD2 (5 bases). This CDR3 has 18 residues. CDR3 sequence reads: CASSSARSSRESADTQYF. CDR3 in DNA: TGTGCCAGCAGTTCCGCCCGCTCTAGCAGAGAAAGCGCAGATACGCAGTATTTC.

This clonotype was recorded many times. The chain employs TRBV24-1 and TRBJ2-4; D gene uncertain. Germline V lookup: CDR1 KGHDR, CDR2 SFDVKD. Deletions cut 3 bases from V and 6 bases from J, with 5 bases between. This CDR3 is 12 amino acids long. The CDR3 protein is CATSDIRNIQYF. The CDR3 region has the DNA TGTGCCACCAGTGATATCCGAAACATTCAGTACTTC.

There are many counts of this clonotype. The chain uses TRBV7-9 and TRBJ2-4; weak D call: TRBD2 (6 bases). V lost 5 bases and J lost 5, with 16 bases in between. Germline loops: CDR1 SEHNR, CDR2 FQNEAQ (reference sequence). The length of the CDR3 is 15 residues. This chain's CDR3 is CASSLTEGIQNIQYF. The CDR3 DNA reads as TGTGCCAGCAGCCTCACGGAGGGGATCCAAAACATTCAGTACTTC.

The chain uses TRBV3-1 and TRBJ2-2; no definite D call. The V and J ends lost 3 bases and 4 bases respectively, with 9 bases between them. Germline CDR1 and CDR2: LGHDT and YNNKEL (reference sequence). This CDR3 has 14 residues. CDR3: CASSQVGVTGELFF. CDR3 in DNA: TGTGCCAGCAGCCAGGTGGGCGTCACCGGGGAGCTGTTTTTT.

The genes are TRBV28 and TRBJ2-7; D remains unclear. V shed 5 bases and J shed 0 bases, with 8 bases lying between them. The CDR3 is made up of 13 amino acids. Germline CDR1 is MDHEN and CDR2 is SYDVKM. The CDR3 sequence is CASSQQSSYEQYF. CDR3 DNA sequence: TGTGCCAGCAGTCAACAGAGCTCCTACGAGCAGTACTTC. The full variable domain, in which reference TRBV28 and TRBJ2-7 provide the parts outside the CDR3, is DVKVTQSSRYLVKRTGEKVFLECVQDMDHENMFWYRQDPGLGLRLIYFSYDVKMKEKGDIPEGYSVSREKKERFSLILESASTNQTSMYLCASSQQSSYEQYFGPGTRLTVT.

This clonotype was seen a handful of times. The chain couples TRBV12-3 or TRBV12-4 to TRBJ2-7; D gene uncertain. Trimming removed 6 bases at V and 2 bases at J, with 17 bases between. This CDR3 is built from 15 residues. DNA for the CDR3: TGTGCCAGCAGCCTTACCCATAGGGTTCCCTACGAGCAGTACTTC. Translation gives CASSLTHRVPYEQYF.

This clonotype was counted ten times or more. J is TRBJ2-1 and V is TRBV20-1, with 8 bases that match TRBD2. V dropped 5 bases and J dropped 4; count of bases not matched to a gene: 10. This CDR3 region has 15 residues. The germline CDR1 and CDR2 sequences are DFQATT and SNEGSKA (reference sequence). The CDR3 DNA reads as TGCAGTGCTGTCTTACTAGCGGTCGGTTACAATGAGCAGTTCTTC. It translates to CSAVLLAVGYNEQFF.

This chain connects TRBV18 to TRBJ2-3; TRBD2 agrees at 7 bases. V lost 6 bases, J lost 4 bases, and 7 bases stayed unmatched. Germline V gene data show CDR1 as KGHSH and CDR2 as LQKENI. The CDR3 covers 14 residues. The DNA of the CDR3 is TGTGCCAGCTCTCAGAGTACTAGCGCAGATACGCAGTATTTT. Residues: CASSQSTSADTQYF.

This chain uses TRBV10-3 with TRBJ2-2; 8 bases match TRBD1. The CDR3 is 14 amino acids. CDR1 and CDR2 from the germline V gene are ENHRY and SYGVKD. Losses at the gene ends were 4 bases for V and 4 bases for J; bases not matched to a gene: 2. In DNA form, the CDR3 reads TGTGCCATCAGTGGAGACAGGGGCACCGGGGAGCTGTTTTTT. Amino acid sequence: CAISGDRGTGELFF.

The J gene is TRBJ2-7, the V gene TRBV10-1; 9 nucleotides agree with TRBD1. Germline values: CDR1 WNHNN, CDR2 SYGVQD (reference sequence). This CDR3 comprises 16 residues. V dropped 3 bases and J dropped 6; count of bases not matched to a gene: 12. The CDR3 nucleotides are TGCGCCAGCAGTGAAGGCCCGCCGGGACAGGGCGTCGAGCAGTACTTC. This sequence encodes CASSEGPPGQGVEQYF.

The rearrangement links TRBV3-1 to TRBJ2-1; 10 bases fit TRBD2. The CDR3 runs to 16 residues. Germline CDR1 LGHDT, CDR2 YNNKEL (reference sequence). V was pared by 0 bases and J by 8 bases, with 7 bases of the junction left unmatched. The CDR3 coding sequence is TGTGCCAGCAGCCAAGAGCGGACTAGCGGATACGATGAGCAGTTCTTC. As protein: CASSQERTSGYDEQFF.

The rearrangement links TRBV5-1 to TRBJ1-1; tentatively, D is TRBD1 (5 bases). Trimming removed 4 bases at V and 4 bases at J, with 14 bases between. CDR1 is SGHRS and CDR2 is YFSETQ in the germline V gene. The CDR3 has 14 residues. The CDR3 loop reads CASSPGTVSTEAFF. CDR3 sequence (DNA): TGCGCCAGCAGCCCGGGGACGGTAAGCACTGAAGCTTTCTTT.

The chain uses TRBV6-1 and TRBJ2-1; TRBD2 matches at 7 bases. The assigned J gene may be wrong: the sequence end matches TRBJ2-7 better. Per germline, CDR1 MNHNS and CDR2 SASEGT. This CDR3 contains 14 residues. CDR3 sequence reads: CASLAMERGNEQYF. In DNA, the CDR3 is TGTGCCAGCCTCGCGATGGAGCGGGGCAATGAGCAGTACTTC.

This clonotype was counted at least ten times. The V and J genes are TRBV2 and TRBJ2-1; possibly TRBD1 or TRBD2 for D (5 bases each). The CDR3 consists of 15 residues. Germline-derived CDR1 and CDR2 are SNHLY and FYNNEI. V was trimmed by 4 bases and J by 7 bases, leaving 17 bases between them. The CDR3 DNA reads as TGTGCCAGCAGTGGTGGGACCGCGTCGGGGAATGAGCAGTTCTTC. Its translation: CASSGGTASGNEQFF.

The V and J genes are TRBV4-1 and TRBJ2-2; 10 bases match TRBD2. Germline V gives CDR1 MGHRA, CDR2 YSYEKL. The CDR3 is 18 amino acids. The V and J ends lost 2 bases and 2 bases, in that order; junction bases with no gene match: 8. CDR3 sequence (DNA): TGCGCCAGCAGCCAAAGAGGGCTAGCGGGGGATAACACCGGGGAGCTGTTTTTT. Its translation is CASSQRGLAGDNTGELFF.

This clonotype was observed a handful of times. The rearrangement joins TRBV5-5 to TRBJ1-1; 9 positions match TRBD1. CDR1 and CDR2 (germline): SGHKS, YYEKEE (reference sequence). After removal of 0 bases from V and 1 base from J, the junction contained 7 bases not matched to a gene. The CDR3 consists of 17 residues. The CDR3 spells CASSLVLQGAANTEAFF. The CDR3 coding sequence is TGTGCCAGCAGCTTGGTCCTACAGGGGGCCGCGAACACTGAAGCTTTCTTT.

The gene calls are TRBV14 and TRBJ2-3; D possibly corresponds to TRBD2 (5 bases). The germline V gene encodes CDR1 SGHDN and CDR2 FVKESK. V dropped 4 bases and J dropped 2 bases, with 16 bases sitting between them. The CDR3 totals 16 residues. CDR3 nucleotide sequence: TGTGCCAGCAGCCGATCCCGAGGAGGAGACACAGATACGCAGTATTTT. The encoded protein is CASSRSRGGDTDTQYF.

This clonotype appeared many times. The chain employs TRBV7-9 and TRBJ2-1, with 7 positions matching TRBD2. The CDR3 has 13 amino acids. Trimming removed 6 bases from V and 4 bases from J; junction bases left unmatched: 3. CDR1 and CDR2 from the germline V gene are SEHNR and FQNEAQ (reference sequence). The CDR3 region is CASRREGYNEQFF. CDR3 bases: TGTGCCAGCAGGAGGGAGGGGTACAATGAGCAGTTCTTC.